The T cell receptor beta chain described here comes from a study of cytomegalovirus exposure and HLA in healthy donors. The PCR had 60 Vbeta and 13 Jbeta primers. Original handling: In a later analysis, about 9.9 million of 83 million or so unique beta chains occurred in at least two donors. The repertoire was sequenced with immunoSEQ multiplex PCR; TCRdb's copy has only in-frame clones and lacks some. That table furnishes V, J and clone size, whereas the DNA furnished D and trimming. The repertoire has fewer than 140,000 clones, 60% to 80% of them found once; the top ten carry less than 3%. Study results and caveats: Later genetic work tied a missense DCLRE1C variant to beta-chain V and J trimming. The authors confirmed in vitro that three CMV-associated chains were specific for CMV antigens.

This clone was seen only a few times. What it binds is not known. The CDR3 loop spans 15 amino acids. V shed 3 bases and J shed 1 base, with 12 bases lying between them. The germline V gene has CDR1 LNHNV and CDR2 YYDKDF (reference sequence). The sequence derives from a female donor in good health and CMV-seronegative. Material for sequencing was PBMCs. This chain connects TRBV15 to TRBJ1-1; perhaps TRBD1 as D (5 bases). This CDR3 reads CATSSPDRRNTEAFF. Here the CDR3 DNA reads TGTGCCACCAGCAGCCCTGACAGACGGAACACTGAAGCTTTCTTT. The entire variable domain, with the rest obtained from reference TRBV15 and TRBJ1-1, is as follows: DAMVIQNPRYQVTQFGKPVTLSCSQTLNHNVMYWYQQKSSQAPKLLFHYYDKDFNNEADTPDNFQSRRPNTSFCFLDIRSPGLGDTAMYLCATSSPDRRNTEAFFGQGTRLTVV.